Below are 8 T cell receptor beta chains sequenced from a single sample in a study of Graves' ophthalmopathy and Graves' hyperthyroidism (dated by TCRdb to 2016 to 2019). Sequencing was performed on an Illumina HiSeq 2000. For repertoire sequencing, the TCR beta CDR3 regions were amplified from RNA transcripts. The first round was an RT-PCR using HTBI primers with the Qiagen OneStep RT-PCR kit, and this first round was followed by a second-round multiplex PCR, then size selection and purification. TCRdb cleaned the public reads at Q25 with fastp, built clones with MiXCR and kept in-frame beta chains. Here each entry gathers all rows of one CDR3 protein and keeps the most common genes and DNA. This sample lists about 58,000 distinct CDR3 sequences; roughly half were detected once. About 4.9% of the sample belongs to the ten largest clones. Input material: peripheral blood. The source of these receptors is an adult woman with Graves' ophthalmopathy.

This clonotype was observed many times. This CDR3 reads CASSTNTQGGEKLFF. The CDR3 DNA follows: TGCGCCAGCAGCACGAATACCCAGGGTGGGGAAAAACTGTTTTTT. The chain has TRBV5-1 and TRBJ1-4; TRBD1 is a possible D gene (5 bases). Germline V CDR1 and CDR2: SGHRS, YFSETQ. Between the trimmed V and J ends, which lost 4 bases and 8 bases, there was a span of 18 bases. CDR3 length equals 15 residues.

The V call is TRBV20-1, the J call TRBJ2-3, with 8 positions matching TRBD2. There are 16 residues in the CDR3. Trimming cost V 3 bases and J 3 bases; bases outside gene matches: 11. Germline V gives CDR1 DFQATT, CDR2 SNEGSKA (reference sequence). The CDR3 sequence is CSASRGGGGYTDTQYF. The CDR3 DNA reads as TGCAGTGCTAGTAGGGGTGGCGGGGGGTATACAGATACGCAGTATTTT.

J is TRBJ2-3 and V is TRBV5-8; possibly TRBD2 for D (5 bases). Trimming pared 6 bases from V and 4 bases from J, leaving 27 bases between. CDR3 length equals 18 residues. Germline V gene sequence: CDR1 SGHTS, CDR2 YDEGEE. The DNA for the CDR3 is TGTGCCAGCACAGGCGAGGGATCGGCCGGCAGCCACGCAGATACGCAGTATTTT. It is translated as CASTGEGSAGSHADTQYF.

This clonotype was seen a handful of times. The V call is TRBV29-1, the J call TRBJ2-2; D possibly corresponds to TRBD2 (5 bases). The V gene lost 3 bases and the J gene lost 6 bases, with 14 bases spanning the gap. The CDR3 contains 14 residues. In germline, CDR1 is SQVTM, CDR2 ANQGSEA. The CDR3 loop reads CSVDGGSMPGELFF. Written as DNA, the CDR3 is TGCAGCGTTGATGGAGGCAGTATGCCCGGGGAGCTGTTTTTT.

This clonotype has a count of ten or more. The V gene is TRBV19, the J gene TRBJ2-1; D perhaps matches TRBD1 (5 bases). This CDR3 has 14 residues. V was trimmed by 2 bases and J by 4 bases, leaving 9 bases between them. The germline V gene encodes CDR1 LNHDA and CDR2 SQIVND (reference sequence). CDR3 sequence reads: CASSIRTGYNEQFF. CDR3 bases: TGTGCCAGTAGTATAAGAACAGGTTACAATGAGCAGTTCTTC.

V and J are TRBV7-9 and TRBJ2-5; either TRBD1 or TRBD2 may supply D (5 bases each). CDR1 is SEHNR, CDR2 FQNEAQ, per germline (reference sequence). V gave up 5 bases and J gave up 4 bases, with 14 bases separating them. This CDR3 spans 14 amino acids. The CDR3 nucleotides are TGTGCCAGCAGCCCGGGACGGGACGTAGAGACCCAGTACTTC. Translation: CASSPGRDVETQYF.

As concerns this clonotype: An end of the junction does not agree with germline; a read error may underlie this. The chain combines TRBV6-2 or TRBV6-3 with TRBJ2-5; 13 nucleotides line up with TRBD2. The CDR3 loop spans 18 amino acids. CDR1 is MNHEY, CDR2 SVGEGT, per germline. CDR3 region: CACSYPMRLAGGQEIQYF. In DNA, the CDR3 is TGTGCCTGCAGTTACCCCATGAGACTAGCGGGGGGCCAAGAGATCCAGTACTTC.

J is TRBJ2-3 and V is TRBV28; TRBD2 matches 11 bases. J lost 14 bases, V lost 7 bases, and 20 bases had no gene match. The CDR3 consists of 16 residues. CDR1 is MDHEN and CDR2 is SYDVKM in the germline V gene. CDR3 nucleotide sequence: TGTGCCAGCACCCCGGCACTAGCGGGAGTGGGGGAGAGCCGGTATTTT. It translates to CASTPALAGVGESRYF.